Shown below are 10 T cell receptor beta chains from a single sample sequenced in a study of CD8+ T cells in alopecia areata. Sequencing templates came from extracted RNA that was reverse transcribed into cDNA. The repertoire was sequenced with immunoSEQ multiplex PCR; TCRdb's copy has only in-frame clones and lacks some. The data show 90,000 to 150,000 clones, 55% to 70% seen once. Sequenced input: CD4+ T cells sorted from blood. These TCRs come from a human donor in good health.

The V gene is TRBV4-1, the J gene TRBJ1-5; D ambiguous. This CDR3 region has 16 residues. The germline gives CDR1 MGHRA, CDR2 YSYEKL. Deletions cut 1 base from V and 2 bases from J, with 12 bases between. The CDR3: CASSQGTPLGNQPQHF. CDR3 DNA sequence: TGCGCCAGCAGCCAAGGGACCCCACTGGGCAATCAGCCCCAGCATTTT.

This chain connects TRBV29-1 to TRBJ2-2; unclear D gene. Germline V gene lookup returns CDR1 SQVTM and CDR2 ANQGSEA. V lost 1 base and J 0 bases, leaving 3 bases between the germline ends. The CDR3 spans 13 residues. DNA of the CDR3: TGCAGCGTTGAAGGACCGAACACCGGGGAGCTGTTTTTT. Its protein is CSVEGPNTGELFF.

This clone was detected only a few times. The rearrangement uses TRBV30 and TRBJ2-5; D is perhaps TRBD1 or TRBD2 (5 bases each). The CDR3 runs 14 residues. The V end lost 2 bases, the J end lost 2 bases, and 12 bases lay between the germline ends. CDR1 GTSNPN and CDR2 SVGIG come from the germline V gene (reference sequence). The CDR3 DNA sequence: TGTGCCTGGAGTTCGACTGGGGGACAAGAGACCCAGTACTTC. Encoded protein: CAWSSTGGQETQYF.

This clone was seen only a few times. The chain uses TRBV7-8 and TRBJ1-6; D is unresolved. Germline V gene lookup returns CDR1 SGHVS and CDR2 FQNEAQ. The CDR3 runs to 12 residues. Trimming cost V 6 bases and J 10 bases, with 10 bases left between them. The CDR3 DNA reads as TGTGCCAGCAGAAGACTGGGGTCACCCCTCCACTTT. It translates to CASRRLGSPLHF.

The chain employs TRBV14 and TRBJ2-7, with D perhaps TRBD1 or TRBD2 (5 bases each). Trimming pared 4 bases from V and 3 bases from J, leaving 13 bases between. This CDR3 comprises 14 residues. Per germline, CDR1 SGHDN and CDR2 FVKESK. CDR3 protein: CASSPKGPNYEQYF. Written as DNA, the CDR3 is TGTGCCAGCAGCCCCAAGGGACCAAACTACGAGCAGTACTTC.

V and J are TRBV29-1 and TRBJ2-5, with 7 bases identical to TRBD2. The CDR3 extends over 14 amino acids. V was clipped by 8 bases and J by 5 bases; unmatched bases: 14. Per germline, CDR1 SQVTM and CDR2 ANQGSEA. The CDR3 loop reads CSSCGASGGETQYF. CDR3 DNA sequence: TGCAGCTCCTGCGGGGCTAGCGGAGGGGAGACCCAGTACTTC.

This sequence joins TRBV29-1 and TRBJ1-3; D ambiguous. The V end was cut by 7 bases, the J end by 0 bases, with 13 bases between. Germline-derived CDR1 and CDR2 are SQVTM and ANQGSEA. There are 14 residues in the CDR3. CDR3 coding DNA: TGCAGCGCCTTGGAGTGGGGCTCTGGAAACACCATATATTTT. This encodes CSALEWGSGNTIYF. Filled out from reference TRBV29-1 and TRBJ1-3, the complete variable domain reads SAVISQKPSRDICQRGTSLTIQCQVDSQVTMMFWYRQQPGQSLTLIATANQGSEATYESGFVIDKFPISRPNLTFSTLTVSNMSPEDSSIYLCSALEWGSGNTIYFGEGSWLTVV.

The J gene is TRBJ2-5, the V gene TRBV6-5; D is unresolved. The CDR3 sequence is 12 residues long. V was clipped by 6 bases and J by 3 bases, with 8 bases between them. In germline, CDR1 is MNHEY, CDR2 SVGAGI. CDR3: CASRPSEETQYF. The CDR3 coding sequence is TGTGCCAGCAGGCCCAGTGAAGAGACCCAGTACTTC.

This chain connects TRBV5-5 to TRBJ1-2; 7 bases are shared with TRBD1. J was trimmed by 2 bases and V by 2 bases; bases with no gene match: 3. The germline V gene encodes CDR1 SGHKS and CDR2 YYEKEE (reference sequence). The CDR3 covers 14 residues. The CDR3 loop reads CASSLGQDNYGYTF. The CDR3 nucleotides are TGTGCCAGCAGCTTAGGACAGGACAACTATGGCTACACCTTC.

The CDR3: CSVDPGAGTGSGAFF. The CDR3 nucleotides are TGCAGCGTTGACCCCGGAGCCGGGACAGGGTCGGGAGCTTTCTTT. The chain couples TRBV29-1 to TRBJ1-1, with 9 bases aligning to TRBD1. Germline V lookup: CDR1 SQVTM, CDR2 ANQGSEA. CDR3 length equals 15 residues. The junction had 15 bases not matched to a gene; V was cut back by 3 bases and J by 10 bases.